This T cell receptor beta chain was identified in a study of human T cells and chemical hapten exposure. Time point specified: patch test 3, about 24 weeks after DPC sensitization. Regarding treatment: therapeutic diphenylcyclopropenone sensitization with weekly scalp DPC. This clonotype was recorded many times. TCRdb used MiXCR to reprocess the RACE reads, holding one entry per CDR3 protein. The repertoire has about 90,000 distinct CDR3 sequences, around 9.9% of them found once; the top ten carry roughly 1%. The origin of this receptor is a woman in her twenties or thirties with alopecia areata. Some clones in this sample may be carry-over from other donors' samples. Sequenced here: whole blood, sampled in connection with sensitization to the hapten diphenylcyclopropenone (DPC).

The CDR3 coding sequence is TGCAGCGTTAAGCGACAGGGTGGTGGTGCAGATACGCAGTATTTT. Encoded protein: CSVKRQGGGADTQYF. This sequence joins TRBV29-1 and TRBJ2-3, with TRBD1 matching over 7 bases. This CDR3 spans 15 amino acids. The V gene end was trimmed by 5 bases and the J gene end by 4 bases; junction bases not matched to a gene: 12. Germline V gene sequence: CDR1 SQVTM, CDR2 ANQGSEA.